This T cell receptor beta chain was retrieved from a study of graft-versus-host responses after intestinal transplantation (dated by TCRdb to about 2021). About the investigation overall: The transplants that recipients got were multivisceral, liver-intestinal, or isolated intestinal. Alloreactive clones were identified by sequencing pre-transplant mixed lymphocyte reaction products and comparing these products with unstimulated pre-transplant donor and recipient T cells. A peak of at least 4% donor T cells among recipient peripheral blood mononuclear cells was the definition used for donor T cell macrochimerism. Of the 20 to 30 intestinal transplant recipients enrolled in the cohort, one of whom was a retransplant, a few patients without pretransplant specimens were excluded. Rather than going through the commercial service, samples from a few later patients were sequenced in-house on an Illumina MiSeq and processed with MiXCR. After intestinal transplantation, graft-versus-host and host-versus-graft alloreactive T cell clones were followed in the graft, circulation and bone marrow using bulk TCR-beta CDR3 sequencing. All recipients received anti-thymocyte globulin induction followed by maintenance tacrolimus and steroids for two to four years.

The intended sense of this specimen's time point label: cells obtained before transplantation from donor or recipient. CD3+CD4+ and CD3+CD8+ populations were FACS-sorted from unstimulated pre-transplant donor and recipient cells taken from spleen or lymph nodes. The library was obtained by the immunoSEQ multiplex PCR assay. For most patients, genomic DNA was isolated using the Qiagen DNeasy Blood and Tissue Kit and was shipped frozen to Adaptive Biotechnologies for TCR sequencing. High-throughput TCR-beta CDR3 sequencing of genomic DNA from most patients was performed by Adaptive Biotechnologies. The authors processed their data as follows. TCR sequencing data for 15 to 20 patients were retrieved from Adaptive's ImmunoSEQ software; a few other patients were processed with MiXCR and VDJtools. CD4 versus CD8 sorting errors were corrected by removing sequences found in both subsets at a frequency ratio below 5:1. CDR3 nucleotide sequences shared between donor and recipient were removed because the origin of such sequences could not be assigned. Alloreactive clones required at least 2-fold expansion over unstimulated cells and minimum CFSE-low frequency of 0.002% (template counts) or 0.001% (read counts). Clones were considered mappable if detected in sequenced pre-transplant spleen, lymph node, or MLR CFSE-low populations of the donor or recipient. Cumulative frequency of alloreactive clones was calculated as a percentage of all sequences weighted by copy number. Sourced from immuneACCESS, this table was stored by TCRdb with only in-frame sequences that have V and J called. A share of the clones is absent; for the studies checked, an unresolved V gene accounts for under half, and the remainder has no known explanation. V and J calls plus clone size are reproduced from that table; the DNA served to infer D and trimming. The sample table holds about 120,000 clones, of which roughly 93% were seen once. The ten biggest clones cover 1% to 1.5% of the sample.

About this clone: Its target antigen remains unknown. No much larger clone is present one base from it, and per-base qualities are unavailable.

Here is what the overall study found, with its caveats: The relatively low number and heterogeneity of intestinal transplant patients limited the conclusions. GvH clones turned up in recipient bone marrow, with some appearing earlier in ileal mucosa or blood, a pattern consistent with an intestinal mucosal origin. Peak levels of circulating GvH clones were associated with declines in HvG clones early after transplant. Patients with donor T cell macrochimerism had high GvH to HvG T cell clonal ratios in their allografts.

The CDR3 covers 13 residues, taking in both the cysteine and the phenylalanine. Here the CDR3 DNA is all that survives: 39 bases in frame from base 1. A distance of 12 bases separates the germline ends of V and J, which lose 4 bases and 6 bases respectively. Sequences SNHLY (CDR1) and FYNNEI (CDR2) are obtained from the germline V gene. The V and J segments used are TRBV2 and TRBJ1-2, with no reliable assignment of the D segment. The specimen comprised unstimulated CD8+ T cells sorted from spleen or lymph node cells, sampled before transplant. The clonotype originates from a human donor who was the organ donor for an intestinal transplant. DNA sequence: TGTGCCAGCAGTGCAACTGCGTGGAATGGCTACACCTTC. Its protein product is CASSATAWNGYTF.